The clone carrying this T cell receptor beta chain has ten or more counts. The antigen remains undetermined. The source of the sample is a study of T cells in Graves' hyperthyroidism and ophthalmopathy. General observations from the study: Ophthalmopathy was predicted by the model a median of roughly 6.6 months ahead of onset.

The diagnoses drew upon clinical symptoms, serum thyroxine and TRAb, thyroid ultrasound and orbital computed tomography. TCR beta CDR3 sequences were amplified from RNA transcripts. HTBI primers were employed in a first-round RT-PCR of the TCR CDR3. TCRdb re-derived calls from the multiplex PCR reads in MiXCR, one entry per CDR3 protein. The repertoire holds more than 500,000 distinct CDR3 sequences, with approximately 14% as singletons. Trimming shortened V by 5 bases and J by 11 bases, and 12 bases separated the two germline ends. The germline CDR1 and CDR2 sequences are SEHNR and FQNEAQ (reference sequence). CDR3 length: 11 amino acids.

Sequencing was performed on blood. The sequence was obtained from a woman aged 40 to 49 with Graves' ophthalmopathy. The chain combines TRBV7-9 with TRBJ1-1, with D uncertain. The CDR3 spells CASSPQWDAFF. CDR3 bases: TGTGCCAGCAGCCCACAGTGGGATGCTTTCTTT.